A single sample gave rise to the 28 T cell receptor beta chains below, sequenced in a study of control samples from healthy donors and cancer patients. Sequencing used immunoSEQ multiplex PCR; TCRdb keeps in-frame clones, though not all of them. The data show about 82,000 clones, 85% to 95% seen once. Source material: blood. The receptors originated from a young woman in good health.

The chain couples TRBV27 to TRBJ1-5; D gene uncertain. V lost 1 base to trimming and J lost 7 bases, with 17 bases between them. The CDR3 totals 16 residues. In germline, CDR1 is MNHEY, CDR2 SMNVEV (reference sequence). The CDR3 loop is CASSLLSRGNNQPQHF. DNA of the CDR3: TGTGCCAGCAGTTTATTAAGTCGAGGGAACAACCAGCCCCAGCATTTT.

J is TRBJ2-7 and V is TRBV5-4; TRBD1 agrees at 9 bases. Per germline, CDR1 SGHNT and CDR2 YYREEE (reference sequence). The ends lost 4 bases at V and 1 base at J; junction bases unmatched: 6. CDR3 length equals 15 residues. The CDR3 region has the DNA TGTGCCAGCAGCCCCTGGACAGGGGAATCCTACGAGCAGTACTTC. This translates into CASSPWTGESYEQYF.

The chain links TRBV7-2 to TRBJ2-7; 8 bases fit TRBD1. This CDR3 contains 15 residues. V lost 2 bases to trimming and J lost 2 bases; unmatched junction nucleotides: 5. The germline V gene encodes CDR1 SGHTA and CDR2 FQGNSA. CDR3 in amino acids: CASSLRGQVPYEQYF. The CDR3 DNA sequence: TGTGCCAGCAGCTTAAGGGGACAGGTGCCCTACGAGCAGTACTTC.

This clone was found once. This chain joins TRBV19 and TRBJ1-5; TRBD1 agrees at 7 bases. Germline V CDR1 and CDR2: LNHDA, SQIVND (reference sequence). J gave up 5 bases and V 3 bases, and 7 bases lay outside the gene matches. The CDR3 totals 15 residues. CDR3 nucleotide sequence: TGTGCCAGTAGTATTCAGGGGGTCAGTTATCAGCCCCAGCATTTT. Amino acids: CASSIQGVSYQPQHF.

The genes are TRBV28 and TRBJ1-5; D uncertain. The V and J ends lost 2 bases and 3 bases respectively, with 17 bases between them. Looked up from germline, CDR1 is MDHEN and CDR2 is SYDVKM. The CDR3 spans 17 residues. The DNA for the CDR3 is TGTGCCAGCAGTTTAGGGCCACTCGGTGGAGTCAATCAGCCCCAGCATTTT. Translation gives CASSLGPLGGVNQPQHF.

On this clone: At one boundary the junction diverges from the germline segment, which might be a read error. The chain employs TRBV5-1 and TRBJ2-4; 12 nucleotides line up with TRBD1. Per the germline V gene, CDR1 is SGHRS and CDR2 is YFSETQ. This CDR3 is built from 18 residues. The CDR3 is CAGSLQYRGQGAKNIQYF. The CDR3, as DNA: TGCGCCGGCAGCTTACAATACCGGGGACAGGGGGCGAAAAACATTCAGTACTTC.

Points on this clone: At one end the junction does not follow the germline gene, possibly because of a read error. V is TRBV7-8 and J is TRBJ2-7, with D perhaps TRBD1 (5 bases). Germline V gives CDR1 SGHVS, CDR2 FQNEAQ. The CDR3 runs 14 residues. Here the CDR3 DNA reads TGTGCCAGCAGCCCCCGACAGTCCTTGTACGGGCAGTACTTC. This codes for CASSPRQSLYGQYF.

DNA of the CDR3: TGCAGTGCTAGTGGTCCAGCGACAGATGAGCAGTTCTTC. The encoded protein is CSASGPATDEQFF. The chain is built from TRBV20-1 and TRBJ2-1; a possible D gene is TRBD1 (5 bases). The CDR3 totals 13 residues. V lost 3 bases to trimming and J lost 8 bases, with 14 bases between them. CDR1 DFQATT and CDR2 SNEGSKA come from the germline V gene (reference sequence).

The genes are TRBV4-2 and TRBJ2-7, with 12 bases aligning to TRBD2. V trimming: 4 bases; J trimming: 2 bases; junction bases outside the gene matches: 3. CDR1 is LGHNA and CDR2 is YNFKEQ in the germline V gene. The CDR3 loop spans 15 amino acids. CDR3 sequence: CASSRGTSGPYEQYF. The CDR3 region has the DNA TGTGCCAGCAGCCGTGGGACTAGCGGGCCCTACGAGCAGTACTTC.

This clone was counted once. This CDR3 is CSVEVWDTHPNYGYTF. CDR3 bases: TGCAGCGTTGAAGTGTGGGACACTCACCCTAACTATGGCTACACCTTC. This chain links TRBV29-1 with TRBJ1-2; weak D call: TRBD1 (6 bases). Trimming left V 1 base short and J 0 bases short, with 15 bases between. Germline V CDR1 and CDR2: SQVTM, ANQGSEA. The CDR3 runs 16 residues.

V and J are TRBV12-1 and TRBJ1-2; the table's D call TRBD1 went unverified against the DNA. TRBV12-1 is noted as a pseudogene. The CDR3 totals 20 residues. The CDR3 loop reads CASSTDRGPSCSLNNYGYTF. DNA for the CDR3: TGTGCCAGCAGCACGGACAGGGGGCCGTCGTGCTCCCTAAATAACTATGGCTACACCTTC.

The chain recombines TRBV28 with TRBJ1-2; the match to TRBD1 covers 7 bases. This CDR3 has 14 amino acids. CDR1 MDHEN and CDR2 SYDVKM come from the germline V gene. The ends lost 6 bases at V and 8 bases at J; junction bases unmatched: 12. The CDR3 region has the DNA TGTGCCAGCAGCTCTGGGGACAGTCAGGGGGGCTACACCTTC. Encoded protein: CASSSGDSQGGYTF.

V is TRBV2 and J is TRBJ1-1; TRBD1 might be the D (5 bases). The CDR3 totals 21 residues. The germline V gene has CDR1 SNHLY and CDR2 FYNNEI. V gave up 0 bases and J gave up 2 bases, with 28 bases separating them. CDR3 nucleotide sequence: TGTGCCAGCAGTGAAGCGCTTCCGGGGAACCGGGCCCCGAGGGGAAACACTGAAGCTTTCTTT. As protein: CASSEALPGNRAPRGNTEAFF. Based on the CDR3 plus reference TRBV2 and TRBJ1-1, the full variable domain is EPEVTQTPSHQVTQMGQEVILRCVPISNHLYFYWYRQILGQKVEFLVSFYNNEISEKSEIFDDQFSVERPDGSNFTLKIRSTKLEDSAMYFCASSEALPGNRAPRGNTEAFFGQGTRLTVV.

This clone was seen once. In DNA form, the CDR3 reads TGTGCCAGCAGCGTACTAGCGGGAGTAAGGAAGACCCAGTACTTC. This gives the protein CASSVLAGVRKTQYF. This rearrangement joins TRBV28 to TRBJ2-5; TRBD2 matches 11 bases. Looked up from germline, CDR1 is MDHEN and CDR2 is SYDVKM. This CDR3 contains 15 residues. After removal of 6 bases from V and 6 bases from J, the junction contained 9 bases not matched to a gene.

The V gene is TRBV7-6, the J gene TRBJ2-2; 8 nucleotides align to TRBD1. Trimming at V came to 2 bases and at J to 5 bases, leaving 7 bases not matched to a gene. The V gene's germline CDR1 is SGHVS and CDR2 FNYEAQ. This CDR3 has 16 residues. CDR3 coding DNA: TGTGCCAGCAGCTTAACGGCAGGGGGCTATACCGGGGAGCTGTTTTTT. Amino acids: CASSLTAGGYTGELFF.

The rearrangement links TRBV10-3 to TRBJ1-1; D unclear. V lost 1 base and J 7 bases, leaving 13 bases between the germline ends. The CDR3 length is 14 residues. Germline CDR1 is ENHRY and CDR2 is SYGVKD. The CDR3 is CAISEFSPSVEAFF. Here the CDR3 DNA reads TGTGCCATCAGTGAGTTTAGTCCCAGCGTTGAAGCTTTCTTT.

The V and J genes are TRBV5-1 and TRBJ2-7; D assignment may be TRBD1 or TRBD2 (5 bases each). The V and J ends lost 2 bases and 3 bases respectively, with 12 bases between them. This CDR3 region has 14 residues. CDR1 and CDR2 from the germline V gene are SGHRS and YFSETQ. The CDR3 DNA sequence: TGCGCCAGCAGCTTTAGGGACGGCCTCTACGAGCAGTACTTC. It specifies CASSFRDGLYEQYF.

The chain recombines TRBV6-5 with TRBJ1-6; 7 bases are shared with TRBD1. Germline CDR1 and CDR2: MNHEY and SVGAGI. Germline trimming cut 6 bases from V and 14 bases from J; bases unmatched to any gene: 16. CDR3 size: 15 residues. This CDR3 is CASSRTGVGFRSLHF. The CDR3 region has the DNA TGTGCCAGCAGCCGAACAGGGGTGGGCTTCAGATCCCTCCACTTT.

DNA for the CDR3: TGTGCCAGCTCACCACAACAGGGTGGAGGAGGGAACTCCTACGAGCAGTACTTC. Translating it yields CASSPQQGGGGNSYEQYF. This rearrangement joins TRBV18 to TRBJ2-7; D may match TRBD1 or TRBD2 (6 bases each). This CDR3 has 18 residues. Germline values: CDR1 KGHSH, CDR2 LQKENI. Trimming left V 1 base short and J 0 bases short, with 19 bases between. Variable domain in full (rest from reference TRBV18 and TRBJ2-7): NAGVMQNPRHLVRRRGQEARLRCSPMKGHSHVYWYRQLPEEGLKFMVYLQKENIIDESGMPKERFSAEFPKEGPSILRIQQVVRGDSAAYFCASSPQQGGGGNSYEQYFGPGTRLTVT.

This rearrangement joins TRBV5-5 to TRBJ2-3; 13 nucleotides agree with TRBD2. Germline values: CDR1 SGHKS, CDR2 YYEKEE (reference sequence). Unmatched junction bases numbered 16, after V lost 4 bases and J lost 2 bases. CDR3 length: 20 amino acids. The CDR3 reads CASSPRGLAGFLGITDTQYF. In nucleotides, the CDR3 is TGTGCCAGCAGCCCGAGGGGACTAGCGGGATTTTTGGGGATCACAGATACGCAGTATTTT.

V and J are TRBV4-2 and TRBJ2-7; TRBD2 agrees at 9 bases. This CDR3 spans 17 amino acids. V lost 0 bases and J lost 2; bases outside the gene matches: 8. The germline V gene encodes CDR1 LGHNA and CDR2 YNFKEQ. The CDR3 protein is CASSQDFGVAGAYEQYF. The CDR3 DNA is TGTGCCAGCAGCCAAGACTTTGGGGTAGCGGGAGCCTACGAGCAGTACTTC.

The CDR3 spells CASSQDWTIYNSPLHF. CDR3 DNA: TGTGCCAGCAGCCAAGATTGGACAATCTATAATTCACCCCTCCACTTT. The J gene is TRBJ1-6, the V gene TRBV3-1 (or the pseudogene TRBV3-2); D might be TRBD1 (5 bases). Per the germline V gene, CDR1 is LGHDT and CDR2 is YNNKEL (reference sequence). Trimming stripped 0 bases from V and 3 bases from J, with 9 bases between. CDR3 size: 16 residues.

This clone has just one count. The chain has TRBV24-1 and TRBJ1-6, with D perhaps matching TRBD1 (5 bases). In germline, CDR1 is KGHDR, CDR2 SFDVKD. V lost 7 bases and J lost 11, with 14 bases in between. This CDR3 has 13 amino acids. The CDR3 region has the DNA TGTGCCACCAGACTTGGGGAGGGGACACCCCTCCACTTT. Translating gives CATRLGEGTPLHF.

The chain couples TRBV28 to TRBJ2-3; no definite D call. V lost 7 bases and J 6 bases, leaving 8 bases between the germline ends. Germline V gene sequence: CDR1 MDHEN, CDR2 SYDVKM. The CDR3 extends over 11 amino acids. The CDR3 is CASNGGDTQYF. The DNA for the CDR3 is TGTGCCAGCAACGGTGGGGATACGCAGTATTTT.

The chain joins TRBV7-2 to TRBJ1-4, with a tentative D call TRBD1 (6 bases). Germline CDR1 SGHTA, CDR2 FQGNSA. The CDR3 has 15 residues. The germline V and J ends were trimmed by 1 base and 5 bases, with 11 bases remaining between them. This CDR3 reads CASSLVGHQNEKLFF. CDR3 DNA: TGTGCCAGCAGCTTAGTGGGACACCAGAATGAAAAACTGTTTTTT.

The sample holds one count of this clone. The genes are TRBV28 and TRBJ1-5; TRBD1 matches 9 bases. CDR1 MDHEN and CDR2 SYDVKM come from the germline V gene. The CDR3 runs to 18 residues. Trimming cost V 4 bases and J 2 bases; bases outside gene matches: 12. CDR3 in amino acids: CASSSRGQGKFGNQPQHF. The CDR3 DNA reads TGTGCCAGCAGTTCAAGGGGACAGGGTAAATTTGGCAATCAGCCCCAGCATTTT.

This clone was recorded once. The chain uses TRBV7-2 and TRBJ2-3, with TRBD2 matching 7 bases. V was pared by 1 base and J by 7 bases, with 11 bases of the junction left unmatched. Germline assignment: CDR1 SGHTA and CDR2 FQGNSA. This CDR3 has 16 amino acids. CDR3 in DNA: TGTGCCAGCAGCTTAGAAGTCGTGACTAGCATGTATACGCAGTATTTT. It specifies CASSLEVVTSMYTQYF.

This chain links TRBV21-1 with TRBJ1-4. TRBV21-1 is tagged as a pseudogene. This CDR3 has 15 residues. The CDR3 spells CASSSWGGENEKLFF. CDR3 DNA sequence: TGTGCCAGCAGCAGTTGGGGGGGCGAGAATGAAAAACTGTTTTTT.